This T cell receptor beta chain comes out of a study of T-cell memory formation after mild COVID-19 (dated by TCRdb to the early 2020s). At the level of the whole study: TCR sequence clusters from the two donors were found to be largely donor specific. In two donors, T-cell clones that expanded and contracted after mild COVID-19 were tracked by sequencing TCRalpha and TCRbeta repertoires over time. The cohort was made up of two young adult volunteers, one female and one male, who were previously healthy. General study outcomes and caveats: Contracting CD4+ clones appeared mostly in the CM and EM memory subsets, whereas CD8+ clones were enriched in EMRA. SARS-CoV-2 specificity was not confirmed for the second-wave clones peaking on day 37. Clones contracting from day 15 to 85 had balanced CD4/CD8 phenotypes, while a second wave expanding from day 15 to 37 was biased towards CD4+. Some responding clones were detected in pre-infection memory, suggesting pre-existing cross-reactive memory T cells joined the SARS-CoV-2 response. The study covered only a couple of mild cases, and larger cohorts including severe cases with pre-infection samples were considered necessary.

PBMCs were isolated by Ficoll-Paque density gradient centrifugation. The instrument was an Illumina NovaSeq 6000. cDNA libraries for TCRalpha and TCRbeta were prepared by 5'RACE using constant-segment primers, with sample barcodes and unique molecular identifiers added. Trizol reagent was used to extract RNA from every sample. The libraries were amplified in two PCR steps, and the second step added a second sample barcode and Illumina TruSeq adapters. Sequencing of the libraries was done on an Illumina NovaSeq, producing 2 x 150 bp paired-end reads. Regarding the original processing steps: Demultiplexing of reads and collapsing into UMI-guided consensus sequences were performed with migec v1.2.7. Using mixcr v2.1.11, UMI consensuses were aligned to TRA and TRB V and J templates and then assembled into clonotypes. A clonotype was counted as expanded or contracted only when both edgeR and NoisET called the clonotype significant, with the noise models trained on biological replicates. For edgeR calls, the thresholds were a false discovery rate-adjusted p below 0.01 and a log2 fold-change of 1. As an exploratory analysis of dynamics, PCA with hierarchical clustering was applied to max-normalized trajectories of the 1000 most abundant clonotypes. Separately sequenced CD4+ and CD8+ repertoires were used to assign the CD4 or CD8 phenotype of responding clones. TCRdb reran the public reads through fastp at Q25 and MiXCR, keeping productive beta chains. Each record represents a unique CDR3 protein, reported with the most common genes and DNA among its rows. These V and J calls originate from TCRdb's pipeline instead of the authors' own analysis. In this sample the table shows around 100,000 distinct CDR3 sequences, 11% of which occur a single time. The ten largest clones take up roughly 40% of the sample.

The germline V gene specifies MNHEY as CDR1 and SVGAGI as CDR2. Reading from cysteine to phenylalanine, the CDR3 counts 16 amino acids. The CDR3 DNA has 48 bases and is translated from base 1. V trim: 6 bases; J trim: 7 bases; unmatched bases: 12. Comment on this clonotype: Its recognized antigen is unknown. No much larger clone exists at a distance of one base, and base qualities are not known.

Sequenced sample: PBMCs or a T cell subset sorted from them (not recorded which). The clonotype comes from a young man who had mild COVID-19 (a few samples of this study predate the infection). The sample titles of this study are shuffled in the database, so cell type and time point are left out; the donor was told from shared clones. The rearrangement combines TRBV6-5 with TRBJ2-5; TRBD2 aligns with 12 central bases. At the DNA level, the sequence is TGTGCCAGCAGGCCGGGACTAGCGGGTTCGACTGGGACCCAGTACTTC. This yields the protein CASRPGLAGSTGTQYF.